The following is a T cell receptor (beta chain) sequence with its context. Participating donors were healthy, HIV-negative adults free of recent acute infections or vaccinations. Per sorted-subset replicate PCR, input was around 220 ng DNA, representing tens of thousands of T cell genomes. Sequenced by immunoSEQ multiplex PCR; TCRdb stores in-frame clones only, minus some. In the table there are over a million clones, around 95% of which are singletons. This record belongs to a study of shared clonotypes between healthy human individuals. Germline values: CDR1 MNHNS, CDR2 SASEGT. CDR3 size: 16 residues. The V end lost 1 base, the J end lost 3 bases, and 13 bases lay between the germline ends.

V is TRBV6-1 and J is TRBJ1-3; the D gene is possibly TRBD1 (5 bases). Input material: naive CD4+ T cells sorted from blood. Described subset: CD45RA+ positively selected. This clonotype originated in a man aged 30 to 39 in good health. This chain's CDR3 is CASSEGRGVDGNTIYF. For the CDR3, the DNA is TGTGCCAGCAGTGAAGGTCGGGGGGTAGATGGAAACACCATATATTTT.